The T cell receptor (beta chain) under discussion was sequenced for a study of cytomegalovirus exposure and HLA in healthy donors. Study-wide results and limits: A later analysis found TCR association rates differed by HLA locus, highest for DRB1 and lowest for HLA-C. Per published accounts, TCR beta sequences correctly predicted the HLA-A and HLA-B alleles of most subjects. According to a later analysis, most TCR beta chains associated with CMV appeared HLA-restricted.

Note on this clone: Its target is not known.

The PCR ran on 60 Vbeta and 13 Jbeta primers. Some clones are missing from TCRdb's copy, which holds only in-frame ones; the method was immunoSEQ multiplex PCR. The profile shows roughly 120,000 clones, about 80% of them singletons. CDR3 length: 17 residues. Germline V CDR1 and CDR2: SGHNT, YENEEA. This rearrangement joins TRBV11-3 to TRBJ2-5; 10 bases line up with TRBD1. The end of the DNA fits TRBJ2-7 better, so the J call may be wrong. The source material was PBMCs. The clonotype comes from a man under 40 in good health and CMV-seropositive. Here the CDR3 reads CASSSSRQGTGVYEQYF. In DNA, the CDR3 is TGTGCCAGCAGCTCTAGTCGGCAGGGGACAGGGGTCTACGAGCAGTACTTC.